This T cell receptor beta chain was profiled in a study of cytomegalovirus exposure and HLA in healthy donors. Study-level information: HLA-typed donors were the source of about 85 million unique TCRs, which an early data release held. Findings and caveats of the study: In a later analysis, parvovirus B19, influenza, CMV and Epstein-Barr virus appeared linked to several top co-occurrence clusters. Earlier findings revealed that most TCR beta V segments proved productive either about 90% or about 30% of the time.

About this clone: The antigen remains undetermined.

Germline V CDR1 and CDR2: MNHEY, SMNVEV (reference sequence). The CDR3 is made up of 15 amino acids. After removal of 0 bases from V and 6 bases from J, the junction contained 5 bases not matched to a gene. Each donor was healthy, and each was a bone marrow donor. PCR was performed using 60 Vbeta and 13 Jbeta primers. Clones were sequenced by immunoSEQ multiplex PCR, and TCRdb holds only the in-frame ones, with some missing. Among 120,000 or so clones listed, 80% were seen once. Sequencing was performed on PBMCs. The receptor's source is a man aged 25 to 40 in good health and CMV-seronegative. The chain recombines TRBV27 with TRBJ2-1; 7 bases are shared with TRBD2. The CDR3 DNA follows: TGTGCCAGCAGTTTATCAGGCGGGAGAGGCAATGAGCAGTTCTTC. Translating it yields CASSLSGGRGNEQFF.